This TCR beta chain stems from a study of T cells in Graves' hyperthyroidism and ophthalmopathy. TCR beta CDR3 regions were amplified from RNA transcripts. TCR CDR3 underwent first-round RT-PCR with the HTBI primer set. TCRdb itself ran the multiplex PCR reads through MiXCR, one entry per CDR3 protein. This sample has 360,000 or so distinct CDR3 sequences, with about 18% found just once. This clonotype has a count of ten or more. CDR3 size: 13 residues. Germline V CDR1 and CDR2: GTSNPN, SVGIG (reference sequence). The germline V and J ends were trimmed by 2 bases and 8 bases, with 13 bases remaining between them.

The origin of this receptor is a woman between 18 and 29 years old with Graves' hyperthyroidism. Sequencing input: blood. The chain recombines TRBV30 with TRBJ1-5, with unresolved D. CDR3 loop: CAWSRTAREPQHF. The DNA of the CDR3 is TGTGCCTGGAGTCGGACGGCGCGAGAGCCCCAGCATTTT.